The 27 T cell receptor beta chains presented below share a single source sample, sequenced in a study of blood T cells in healthy people across ages (dated by TCRdb to between 2015 and 2016). Library preparation used 5' RACE. Sequencing took place on an Illumina HiSeq 2500. The second PCR ran for about 6 to 12 cycles and used a J-beta primer mix along with a sample-barcoded 5' primer. TCRdb itself trimmed the public reads at Q25 with fastp, ran MiXCR and retained productive beta chains. Rows are unified per CDR3 protein, each entry keeping the most common DNA and genes. The sample records more than 800,000 distinct CDR3 sequences, more than 25% of which are singletons. The ten largest clones add up to 15% to 20% of the sample. Sample: blood. Receptor source: a woman of 80 years or more in good health.

Turning to this clonotype: One junction end does not reproduce the germline sequence, and a read error may be involved. The rearrangement joins TRBV4-3 to TRBJ2-6; weak D call: TRBD1 (5 bases). The length of the CDR3 is 17 residues. Germline assignment: CDR1 LGHNA and CDR2 YSLEER. CDR3 sequence reads: CASSLTPVRAGANVLTF. DNA for the CDR3: TGCGCCAGCAGCTTAACACCGGTCAGGGCTGGGGCCAACGTGCTGACTTTC.

The J gene is TRBJ1-4, the V gene TRBV20-1, with D unclear. Germline-derived CDR1 and CDR2 are DFQATT and SNEGSKA (reference sequence). The CDR3 spans 14 residues. V was shortened by 3 bases and J by 7 bases, with 15 bases between the two germline ends. The CDR3 DNA is TGCAGTGCTAGGTCGGTGATCCGAGGTGAAAAACTGTTTTTT. Translated: CSARSVIRGEKLFF.

A word on this clonotype: This may be a read error, as it is one base from a much larger clone. V and J are TRBV7-9 and TRBJ2-7; D may correspond to TRBD1 or TRBD2 (5 bases each). Germline assignment: CDR1 SEHNR and CDR2 FQNEAQ (reference sequence). The CDR3 sequence is 13 residues long. Trimming stripped 4 bases from V and 2 bases from J, with 9 bases between. CDR3 amino acids: CASSWGRPYEQYF. The CDR3 nucleotides are TGTGCCAGCAGCTGGGGACGGCCCTACGAGCAGTACTTC.

This clonotype was observed a few times. The genes are TRBV7-2 and TRBJ1-1; maybe TRBD1 (6 bases). Germline-derived CDR1 and CDR2 are SGHTA and FQGNSA. V lost 5 bases, J lost 3 bases, and 16 bases lay in between. This CDR3 has 15 residues. The CDR3 DNA reads as TGTGCCAGCAGCCGGTACAGGGTCCCGGACACTGAAGCTTTCTTT. Its protein product is CASSRYRVPDTEAFF.

This clonotype has ten or more counts. The J gene is TRBJ2-3, the V gene TRBV20-1; D gene uncertain. V dropped 3 bases and J dropped 4 bases, with 14 bases sitting between them. CDR1 is DFQATT and CDR2 is SNEGSKA in the germline V gene (reference sequence). The CDR3 runs to 14 residues. CDR3 loop: CSASPADRPDTQYF. The CDR3 coding sequence is TGCAGTGCTAGTCCGGCAGATCGCCCAGATACGCAGTATTTT.

This clonotype was detected many times. The J gene is TRBJ2-1, the V gene TRBV11-2; D gene uncertain. Trimming removed 5 bases from V and 4 bases from J, with 12 bases in between. The CDR3 is made up of 14 amino acids. Germline V gives CDR1 SGHAT, CDR2 FQNNGV. This CDR3 is CASSRLTLYNEQFF. In nucleotides, the CDR3 is TGTGCCAGCAGCCGCCTGACTCTGTACAATGAGCAGTTCTTC.

There are many counts of this clonotype. This chain joins TRBV4-2 and TRBJ1-2; no reliable D call. In germline, CDR1 is LGHNA, CDR2 YNFKEQ. The CDR3 covers 14 residues. Trimming left V 0 bases short and J 2 bases short, with 7 bases between. CDR3 loop: CASSQEEGNYGYTF. CDR3 coding DNA: TGTGCCAGCAGCCAAGAGGAGGGAAACTATGGCTACACCTTC.

This clonotype appeared a single time. A much larger clonotype is one base distant, so this may be a read error. V usage is TRBV10-1 and J usage is TRBJ2-4; D is unresolved. The end of the DNA fits TRBJ2-5 better, so the J call may be wrong. The CDR3 contains 14 residues. Germline V lookup: CDR1 WNHNN, CDR2 SYGVQD (reference sequence). For the CDR3, the DNA is TGCGCCAGCAGTGAGTCGACAAGGCAAGAGACCCAGTACTTC. Protein: CASSESTRQETQYF.

In its sample, this clonotype was seen many times. The V call is TRBV7-2, the J call TRBJ2-7; TRBD1 matches 8 bases. V was clipped by 8 bases and J by 7 bases; unmatched bases: 10. The CDR3 length is 13 residues. Germline V gene sequence: CDR1 SGHTA, CDR2 FQGNSA. CDR3 amino acids: CASAADRVGEQYF. As DNA, the CDR3 is TGTGCCAGCGCGGCGGACAGGGTCGGTGAGCAGTACTTC.

This clonotype was picked up a small number of times. Being one base from a much bigger clone, this may be a read error. V is TRBV12-3 or TRBV12-4 and J is TRBJ2-3, with TRBD1 matching 7 bases. The CDR3 is 15 amino acids. The CDR3 region is CASSLRQGRTDMQYF. As DNA, the CDR3 is TGTGCCAGCAGTCTAAGACAGGGAAGAACAGATATGCAGTATTTT.

This clonotype was seen only once. This sequence joins TRBV10-3 and TRBJ1-1, with 8 bases that match TRBD1. Unmatched junction bases numbered 7, after V lost 3 bases and J lost 4 bases. Germline V gene data show CDR1 as ENHRY and CDR2 as SYGVKD. CDR3 length: 15 residues. The CDR3: CAISDPGQDSTEAFF. DNA for the CDR3: TGTGCCATCAGTGACCCGGGACAGGACAGCACTGAAGCTTTCTTT.

This clonotype was observed at least ten times. The V gene is TRBV20-1, the J gene TRBJ2-1, with 8 bases that match TRBD2. Germline-derived CDR1 and CDR2 are DFQATT and SNEGSKA (reference sequence). The CDR3 sequence is 13 residues long. After removal of 6 bases from V and 4 bases from J, the junction contained 5 bases not matched to a gene. The CDR3 spells CSAIRGGYNEQFF. The CDR3 coding sequence is TGCAGTGCCATACGGGGGGGGTACAATGAGCAGTTCTTC.

The rearrangement links TRBV28 to TRBJ1-4, with 8 bases identical to TRBD1. There are 16 residues in the CDR3. With 6 bases clipped from V and 4 bases from J, the junction kept 10 bases outside the gene matches. The germline V gene encodes CDR1 MDHEN and CDR2 SYDVKM. This CDR3 reads CASSPGQGNFNEKLFF. The CDR3 nucleotides read TGTGCCAGCAGCCCCGGACAGGGCAACTTTAATGAAAAACTGTTTTTT.

This clonotype was seen at least ten times. The chain carries TRBV9 and TRBJ2-5; the match to TRBD1 covers 9 bases. V shed 3 bases and J 5 bases; nucleotides not matched to a gene: 8. The CDR3 spans 15 residues. Per the germline V gene, CDR1 is SGDLS and CDR2 is YYNGEE. In DNA, the CDR3 is TGTGCCAGCAGCGGGGCCGGACAGGGGAGCGAGACCCAGTACTTC. It specifies CASSGAGQGSETQYF.

This clonotype has more than one count but fewer than ten. This chain connects TRBV28 to TRBJ1-2, with 8 bases matching TRBD1. Looked up from germline, CDR1 is MDHEN and CDR2 is SYDVKM. With V trimmed by 6 bases and J by 6 bases, 9 bases remained unmatched. The CDR3 covers 14 residues. This CDR3 reads CASRRITGGDGYTF. The CDR3 DNA follows: TGTGCCAGCAGGCGGATTACAGGGGGGGATGGCTACACCTTC.

The CDR3 nucleotides read TGTGCCAGCAGCTACTTATTCGGGCTAGCGGGAGCATATGAGCAGTTCTTC. Its protein product is CASSYLFGLAGAYEQFF. V gene TRBV12-3 or TRBV12-4 combines with J gene TRBJ2-1; TRBD2 aligns across 10 bases. Trimming removed 6 bases from V and 8 bases from J; junction bases left unmatched: 16. CDR3 length: 17 residues.

This clonotype was seen at least ten times. The chain couples TRBV12-3 or TRBV12-4 to TRBJ1-5, with D unresolved. CDR3 length equals 12 residues. V lost 6 bases and J 2 bases, leaving 5 bases between the germline ends. DNA of the CDR3: TGTGCCAGCAGCTGGGGCAATCAGCCCCAGCATTTT. Its protein is CASSWGNQPQHF.

There are many counts of this clonotype. The chain couples TRBV27 to TRBJ2-5; TRBD1 or TRBD2 may be the D gene (6 bases each). The CDR3 extends over 15 amino acids. The V gene lost 2 bases and the J gene lost 2 bases, with 12 bases spanning the gap. CDR1 is MNHEY, CDR2 SMNVEV, per germline (reference sequence). The CDR3 protein is CASSLMGGRQETQYF. CDR3 nucleotides: TGTGCCAGCAGTTTAATGGGGGGCCGGCAAGAGACCCAGTACTTC.

This clonotype came up many times. This sequence joins TRBV7-2 and TRBJ2-3; D not certain. The ends were cut back, 5 bases at V and 0 bases at J, with 15 bases in the middle. CDR3 size: 16 residues. CDR1 is SGHTA and CDR2 is FQGNSA in the germline V gene. The CDR3 nucleotides read TGTGCCAGCAGCCTAATAATTCCTTCTAGCACAGATACGCAGTATTTT. This codes for CASSLIIPSSTDTQYF.

V usage is TRBV5-1 and J usage is TRBJ2-5; TRBD2 might be the D (6 bases). The DNA matches TRBJ2-7 better at its end, which makes the J call doubtful. Germline CDR1 SGHRS, CDR2 YFSETQ. The CDR3 totals 13 residues. CDR3 bases: TGCGCCAGCAGCTGGGAGGAAAAGGGCGAGCAGTACTTC. Amino acid sequence: CASSWEEKGEQYF.

This clonotype occurred many times. This chain uses TRBV7-2 with TRBJ2-5; TRBD2 is a possible D gene (5 bases). Trimming shortened V by 0 bases and J by 1 base, and 6 bases separated the two germline ends. This CDR3 spans 14 amino acids. Germline values: CDR1 SGHTA, CDR2 FQGNSA. In DNA form, the CDR3 reads TGTGCCAGCAGCTTAGCTACTAGCCAAGAGACCCAGTACTTC. As protein: CASSLATSQETQYF.

In its sample, this clonotype was seen many times. This chain connects TRBV6-2 or TRBV6-3 to TRBJ2-5; TRBD2 is a possible D gene (5 bases). The ends were cut back, 2 bases at V and 7 bases at J, with 17 bases in the middle. The CDR3 length is 15 residues. Germline loops: CDR1 MNHEY, CDR2 SVGEGT. The CDR3 DNA follows: TGTGCCAGCAGTTACGAGGCTACAAAGAGCGGGACCCAGTACTTC. It translates to CASSYEATKSGTQYF.

Remarks on this clonotype: A clone one base away is much larger, so this may be a read error. V is TRBV18 and J is TRBJ2-7; tentative D call: TRBD1 (6 bases). Germline V gene sequence: CDR1 KGHSH, CDR2 LQKENI. V was shortened by 6 bases and J by 8 bases, with 23 bases between the two germline ends. This CDR3 is 15 amino acids long. DNA for the CDR3: TGTGCCAGCTCCTTTTTGACAGGCCCTTCGGGCAAGCAGTACTTC. Translating it yields CASSFLTGPSGKQYF.

The table lists this clonotype with many counts. This chain joins TRBV7-9 and TRBJ2-5; D gene ambiguous. Germline V gene data show CDR1 as SEHNR and CDR2 as FQNEAQ (reference sequence). Trimming cost V 1 base and J 4 bases, with 10 bases left between them. The CDR3 extends over 14 amino acids. CDR3 coding DNA: TGTGCCAGCAGCTTAGATGGGTCGGGAGAGACCCAGTACTTC. Protein product: CASSLDGSGETQYF.

This chain uses TRBV7-9 with TRBJ1-1; 7 bases line up with TRBD1. V lost 3 bases and J lost 10; bases outside the gene matches: 8. This CDR3 is 13 amino acids long. The germline gives CDR1 SEHNR, CDR2 FQNEAQ (reference sequence). The CDR3 region is CASSFQGGPGAFF. The DNA of the CDR3 is TGTGCCAGCAGCTTCCAGGGGGGGCCAGGAGCTTTCTTT.

This rearrangement joins TRBV6-2 or TRBV6-3 to TRBJ1-5; a weak D match, TRBD1 (5 bases). CDR1 and CDR2 from the germline V gene are MNHEY and SVGEGT. V shed 2 bases and J shed 3 bases, with 23 bases lying between them. The CDR3 loop spans 19 amino acids. The CDR3 DNA sequence: TGTGCCAGCAGTTACATAGGTCTCGGTCGAGCAGGGCTCAATCAGCCCCAGCATTTT. This gives the protein CASSYIGLGRAGLNQPQHF.

V usage is TRBV5-1 and J usage is TRBJ2-7, with a tentative D call TRBD1 (6 bases). Looked up from germline, CDR1 is SGHRS and CDR2 is YFSETQ. The CDR3 spans 17 residues. The ends were cut back, 6 bases at V and 5 bases at J, with 27 bases in the middle. This chain's CDR3 is CASTNRGRDIQLHEQYF. The CDR3 DNA reads as TGCGCCAGCACCAACCGGGGCCGGGACATTCAACTGCACGAGCAGTACTTC. The variable domain in full, with the rest retrieved from reference TRBV5-1 and TRBJ2-7, is KAGVTQTPRYLIKTRGQQVTLSCSPISGHRSVSWYQQTPGQGLQFLFEYFSETQRNKGNFPGRFSGRQFSNSRSEMNVSTLELGDSALYLCASTNRGRDIQLHEQYFGPGTRLTVT.